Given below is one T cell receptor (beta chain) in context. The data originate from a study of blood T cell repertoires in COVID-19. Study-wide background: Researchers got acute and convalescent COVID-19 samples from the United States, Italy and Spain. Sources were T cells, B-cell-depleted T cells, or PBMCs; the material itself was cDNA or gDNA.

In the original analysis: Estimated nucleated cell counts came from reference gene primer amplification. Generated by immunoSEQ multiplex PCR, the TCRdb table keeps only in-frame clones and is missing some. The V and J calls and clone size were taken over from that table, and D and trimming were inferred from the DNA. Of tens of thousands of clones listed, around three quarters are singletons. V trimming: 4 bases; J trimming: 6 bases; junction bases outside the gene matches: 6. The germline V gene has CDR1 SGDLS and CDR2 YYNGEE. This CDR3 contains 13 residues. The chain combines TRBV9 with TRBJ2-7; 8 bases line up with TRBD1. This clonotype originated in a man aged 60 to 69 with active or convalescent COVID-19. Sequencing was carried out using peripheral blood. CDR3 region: CASSIQGAGEQYF. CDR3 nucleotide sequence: TGTGCCAGCAGCATTCAGGGGGCTGGCGAGCAGTACTTC. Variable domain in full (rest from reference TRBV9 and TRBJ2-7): DSGVTQTPKHLITATGQRVTLRCSPRSGDLSVYWYQQSLDQGLQFLIQYYNGEERAKGNILERFSAQQFPDLHSELNLSSLELGDSALYFCASSIQGAGEQYFGPGTRLTVT.